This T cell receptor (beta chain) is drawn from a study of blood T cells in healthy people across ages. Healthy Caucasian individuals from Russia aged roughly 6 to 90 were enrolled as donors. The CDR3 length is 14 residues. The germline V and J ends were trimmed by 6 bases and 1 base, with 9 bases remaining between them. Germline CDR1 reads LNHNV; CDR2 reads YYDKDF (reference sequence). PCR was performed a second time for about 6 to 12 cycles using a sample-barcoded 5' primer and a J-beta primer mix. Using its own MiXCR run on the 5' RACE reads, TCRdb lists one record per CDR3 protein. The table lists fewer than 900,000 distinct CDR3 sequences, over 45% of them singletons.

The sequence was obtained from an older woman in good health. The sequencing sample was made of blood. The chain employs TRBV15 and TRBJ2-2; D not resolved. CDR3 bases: TGTGCCACCAGGGGCCAGGTGAACACCGGGGAGCTGTTTTTT. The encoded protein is CATRGQVNTGELFF.